This T cell receptor (beta chain) derives from a study of T cell repertoires in ileal Crohn's disease. On the study more broadly: Operated complications were stricturing disease (approximately 60%) and penetrating disease (approximately 39%). TCRB immunosequencing input was five hundred nanograms of biopsy DNA per sample. M0 samples are biopsies from inflamed ileum in the resection specimen.

Documented time point: inflamed ileum from the surgical specimen. The CDR3 totals 13 residues. Germline V gene data show CDR1 as WSHSY and CDR2 as SAAADI. The V and J ends lost 2 bases and 10 bases respectively, with 12 bases between them. Measured with immunoSEQ multiplex PCR; TCRdb has only the in-frame clones, and not every one. The table records some 14,000 clones, 70% to 80% of them present only once. The rearrangement links TRBV10-2 to TRBJ1-5; D gene uncertain. Sequencing was performed on ileal tissue. This sequence originates from an adult with Crohn's disease. CDR3 region: CASSEKYITPQHF. CDR3 DNA sequence: TGCGCCAGCAGTGAGAAGTATATCACCCCCCAGCATTTT.